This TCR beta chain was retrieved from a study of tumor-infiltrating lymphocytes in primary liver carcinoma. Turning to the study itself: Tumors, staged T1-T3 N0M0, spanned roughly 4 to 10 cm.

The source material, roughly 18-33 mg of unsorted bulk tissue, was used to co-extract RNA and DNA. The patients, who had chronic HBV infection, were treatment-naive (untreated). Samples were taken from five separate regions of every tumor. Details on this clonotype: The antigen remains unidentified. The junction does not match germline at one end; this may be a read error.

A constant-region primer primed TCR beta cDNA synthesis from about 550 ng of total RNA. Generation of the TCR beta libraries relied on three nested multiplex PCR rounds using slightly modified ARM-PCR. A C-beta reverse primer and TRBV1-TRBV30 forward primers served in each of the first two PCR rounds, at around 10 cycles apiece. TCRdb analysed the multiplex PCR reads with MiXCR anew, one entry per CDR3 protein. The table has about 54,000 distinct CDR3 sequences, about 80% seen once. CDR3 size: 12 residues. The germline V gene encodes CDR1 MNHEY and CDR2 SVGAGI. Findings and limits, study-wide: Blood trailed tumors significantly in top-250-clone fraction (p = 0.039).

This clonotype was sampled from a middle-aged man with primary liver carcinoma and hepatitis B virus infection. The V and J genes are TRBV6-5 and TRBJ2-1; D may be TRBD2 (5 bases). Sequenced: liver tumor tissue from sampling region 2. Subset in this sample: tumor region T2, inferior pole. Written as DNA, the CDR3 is TGTGTCAGCAGTTACGTCGGGGATGAGCAGTTCTTC. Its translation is CVSSYVGDEQFF.